The 20 T cell receptor beta chains below come from one sample, sequenced in a study of OX40 agonist ivuxolimab in advanced cancers. Clones were read by immunoSEQ multiplex PCR, and TCRdb kept only the in-frame ones, dropping some. The sample lists some 90,000 clones; around 87% were seen once. Sequenced material: CD4+ or CD8+ T cells sorted from blood, taken in a trial of the OX40 agonist ivuxolimab. The receptors shown here come from an adult with an advanced solid tumor such as melanoma, head and neck, liver or kidney cancer.

The chain combines TRBV6-5 with TRBJ2-7, with 11 bases that match TRBD1. This CDR3 spans 15 amino acids. The germline gives CDR1 MNHEY, CDR2 SVGAGI. The V gene end was trimmed by 6 bases and the J gene end by 9 bases; junction bases not matched to a gene: 13. The CDR3 nucleotides are TGTGCCAGCAGCCCTACGATCGGACAGGGGGCTGGGCAGTACTTC. Translation: CASSPTIGQGAGQYF.

The chain carries TRBV6-6 and TRBJ1-1; D is uncertain. CDR1 MNHNY and CDR2 SVGAGI come from the germline V gene (reference sequence). The V end was cut by 0 bases, the J end by 0 bases, with 5 bases between. This CDR3 has 14 amino acids. The CDR3 is CASSYSRVNTEAFF. CDR3 sequence (DNA): TGTGCCAGCAGTTACTCCCGGGTGAACACTGAAGCTTTCTTT.

V gene TRBV6-1 combines with J gene TRBJ2-4; D assignment may be TRBD1 or TRBD2 (5 bases each). Trimming took off 7 bases at V and 1 base at J, with 11 bases between the two ends. There are 14 residues in the CDR3. The V gene's germline CDR1 is MNHNS and CDR2 SASEGT. The CDR3 is CASTSGPAKNIQYF. As DNA, the CDR3 is TGTGCCAGCACCTCGGGGCCGGCCAAAAACATTCAGTACTTC.

The rearrangement uses TRBV28 and TRBJ1-2; 9 bases are shared with TRBD1. Trimming at V came to 8 bases and at J to 5 bases, leaving 6 bases not matched to a gene. The CDR3 has 13 amino acids. Germline values: CDR1 MDHEN, CDR2 SYDVKM. The CDR3 is CASGTGGKYGYTF. The DNA of the CDR3 is TGTGCCAGCGGAACAGGGGGCAAGTATGGCTACACCTTC.

This chain uses TRBV18 with TRBJ1-2; a weak D match, TRBD1 (5 bases). CDR1 KGHSH and CDR2 LQKENI come from the germline V gene. The CDR3 consists of 16 residues. Trimming stripped 3 bases from V and 0 bases from J, with 14 bases between. The CDR3 sequence is CASSPGQGASNYGYTF. The CDR3 DNA is TGTGCCAGCTCACCGGGTCAGGGTGCTTCTAACTATGGCTACACCTTC. Supplemented by reference TRBV18 and TRBJ1-2, the full variable domain reads NAGVMQNPRHLVRRRGQEARLRCSPMKGHSHVYWYRQLPEEGLKFMVYLQKENIIDESGMPKERFSAEFPKEGPSILRIQQVVRGDSAAYFCASSPGQGASNYGYTFGSGTRLTVV.

This clone was seen a handful of times. The V gene is TRBV5-1, the J gene TRBJ2-7; 8 bases align to TRBD2. Germline assignment: CDR1 SGHRS and CDR2 YFSETQ. J gave up 4 bases and V 5 bases, and 11 bases lay outside the gene matches. The CDR3 runs to 15 residues. This CDR3 is CASSKLPGLEYEQYV. CDR3 bases: TGCGCCAGCAGTAAATTACCGGGACTAGAGTACGAGCAGTACGTC.

The DNA of the CDR3 is TGCGCCAGCAGCGCGCGATTGGGGACTAGCGCCGATACGCAGTATTTT. Translation gives CASSARLGTSADTQYF. The chain is built from TRBV5-1 and TRBJ2-3, with TRBD2 matching 10 bases. The CDR3 contains 16 residues. Per the germline V gene, CDR1 is SGHRS and CDR2 is YFSETQ. V was pared by 4 bases and J by 6 bases, with 11 bases of the junction left unmatched.

In the case of this clone: At the DNA level, this CDR3 is encoded by other sequences in the same sample as well. V usage is TRBV15 and J usage is TRBJ2-2, with unresolved D. The V and J ends lost 3 bases and 4 bases respectively, with 9 bases between them. Germline values: CDR1 LNHNV, CDR2 YYDKDF (reference sequence). This CDR3 comprises 14 residues. CDR3 residues: CATSRGRSTGELFF. In nucleotides, the CDR3 is TGTGCCACCAGCAGGGGTAGAAGCACCGGGGAGCTGTTTTTT. The entire variable domain, with the rest obtained from reference TRBV15 and TRBJ2-2, is as follows: DAMVIQNPRYQVTQFGKPVTLSCSQTLNHNVMYWYQQKSSQAPKLLFHYYDKDFNNEADTPDNFQSRRPNTSFCFLDIRSPGLGDTAMYLCATSRGRSTGELFFGEGSRLTVL.

This rearrangement joins TRBV2 to TRBJ2-1; D not certain. CDR1 is SNHLY and CDR2 is FYNNEI in the germline V gene. V was pared by 7 bases and J by 4 bases, with 17 bases between. CDR3 length: 15 amino acids. This CDR3 reads CASTDQYQRYNEQFF. Written as DNA, the CDR3 is TGTGCCAGCACCGACCAGTATCAGCGATACAATGAGCAGTTCTTC.

The gene calls are TRBV10-1 and TRBJ2-1, with 8 positions matching TRBD2. The V gene's germline CDR1 is WNHNN and CDR2 SYGVQD (reference sequence). After removal of 3 bases from V and 7 bases from J, the junction contained 8 bases not matched to a gene. CDR3 length: 15 amino acids. Here the CDR3 reads CASSDEAGVWNEQFF. CDR3 nucleotides: TGCGCCAGCAGTGACGAAGCGGGAGTTTGGAATGAGCAGTTCTTC.

A note on this clone: Other DNA sequences of this sample code for an identical CDR3. This chain links TRBV19 with TRBJ1-5; D gene uncertain. Germline V gives CDR1 LNHDA, CDR2 SQIVND (reference sequence). The CDR3 has 13 amino acids. The V and J ends lost 4 bases and 0 bases respectively, with 4 bases between them. This chain's CDR3 is CASSTTSNQPQHF. As DNA, the CDR3 is TGTGCCAGTAGTACGACTAGCAATCAGCCCCAGCATTTT.

This clone has just one count. The V call is TRBV11-3, the J call TRBJ2-3; possibly TRBD1 for D (6 bases). Trimming took 1 base from V and 4 from J, leaving 12 bases between them. The length of the CDR3 is 15 residues. Germline V gene data show CDR1 as SGHNT and CDR2 as YENEEA. CDR3: CASSLAAGDSDTQYF. The CDR3 nucleotides read TGTGCCAGCAGCTTAGCCGCAGGGGATTCAGATACGCAGTATTTT. The full variable domain, completed using reference TRBV11-3 and TRBJ2-3, is EAGVVQSPRYKIIEKKQPVAFWCNPISGHNTLYWYLQNLGQGPELLIRYENEEAVDDSQLPKDRFSAERLKGVDSTLKIQPAELGDSAVYLCASSLAAGDSDTQYFGPGTRLTVL.

The chain has TRBV27 and TRBJ1-1, with TRBD1 identical over 7 bases. Trimming cost V 6 bases and J 4 bases; bases outside gene matches: 11. From germline, CDR1 is MNHEY and CDR2 SMNVEV (reference sequence). The CDR3 is 15 residues long. DNA of the CDR3: TGTGCCAGCAGATTCACAGGGGCTAGAGGCACTGAAGCTTTCTTT. Its translation: CASRFTGARGTEAFF.

J is TRBJ1-4 and V is TRBV7-2; D might be TRBD1 (6 bases). V dropped 2 bases and J dropped 7 bases, with 11 bases sitting between them. CDR3 length equals 14 residues. From germline, CDR1 is SGHTA and CDR2 FQGNSA. DNA of the CDR3: TGTGCCAGCAGCTTACAGGGGTCGTTTGAAAAACTGTTTTTT. The encoded protein is CASSLQGSFEKLFF.

The rearrangement links TRBV27 to TRBJ2-1, with a weak D call TRBD2 (5 bases). With 2 bases removed from V and 2 bases from J, the gap between germline ends came to 16 bases. Germline V gives CDR1 MNHEY, CDR2 SMNVEV (reference sequence). The CDR3 has 17 residues. CDR3 in DNA: TGTGCCAGCAGTTTAAGAGGGATAGCTGCAGCCTACAATGAGCAGTTCTTC. Amino acids: CASSLRGIAAAYNEQFF.

J is TRBJ1-1 and V is TRBV15, with 8 bases matching TRBD1. In germline, CDR1 is LNHNV, CDR2 YYDKDF (reference sequence). The CDR3 is 14 amino acids. The V segment lost 1 base and the J segment 3 bases; nucleotides outside the gene matches: 1. The CDR3 bases are TGTGCCACCAGCAGAGCGGACAGGGACACTGAAGCTTTCTTT. Amino acids: CATSRADRDTEAFF.

This clone was found once. The chain employs TRBV6-1 and TRBJ2-3, with 10 bases identical to TRBD1. The CDR3 length is 15 residues. J gave up 4 bases and V 1 base, and 2 bases lay outside the gene matches. Germline lookup yields CDR1 MNHNS and CDR2 SASEGT. CDR3 in amino acids: CASSEVGQGADTQYF. CDR3 nucleotide sequence: TGTGCCAGCAGTGAAGTCGGACAGGGGGCAGATACGCAGTATTTT.

Only one count was recorded for this clone. CDR3 sequence (DNA): TGCGCCAGCAGCTTCAGCGAAGTATTAGCAGATACGCAGTATTTT. This sequence encodes CASSFSEVLADTQYF. The chain has TRBV5-1 and TRBJ2-3; unclear D gene. Germline assignment: CDR1 SGHRS and CDR2 YFSETQ. CDR3 size: 15 residues. The ends were cut back, 2 bases at V and 4 bases at J, with 14 bases in the middle.

J is TRBJ1-5 and V is TRBV19, with a possible D match to TRBD1 (6 bases). Germline-derived CDR1 and CDR2 are LNHDA and SQIVND (reference sequence). The CDR3 runs 13 residues. Trimming left V 4 bases short and J 5 bases short, with 9 bases between. The DNA of the CDR3 is TGTGCCAGTAGTACTCGGACAGATCAGCCCCAGCATTTT. This sequence encodes CASSTRTDQPQHF.

This sequence joins TRBV9 and TRBJ2-2; TRBD2 matches at 9 bases. V was clipped by 4 bases and J by 6 bases; unmatched bases: 13. In germline, CDR1 is SGDLS, CDR2 YYNGEE. The CDR3 runs to 17 residues. The CDR3 DNA reads TGTGCCAGCAGCCCCCTGGGGGCGGGAGGGCGGGCCGGGGAGCTGTTTTTT. This sequence encodes CASSPLGAGGRAGELFF.